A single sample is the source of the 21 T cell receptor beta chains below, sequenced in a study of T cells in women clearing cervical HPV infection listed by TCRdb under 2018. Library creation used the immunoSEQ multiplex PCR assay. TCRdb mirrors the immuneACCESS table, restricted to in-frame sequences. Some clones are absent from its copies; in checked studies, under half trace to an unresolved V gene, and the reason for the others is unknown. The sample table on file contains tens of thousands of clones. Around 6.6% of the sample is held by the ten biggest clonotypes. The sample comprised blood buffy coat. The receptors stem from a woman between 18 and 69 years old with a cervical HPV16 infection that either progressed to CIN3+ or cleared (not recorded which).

CDR3 region: CASSENSASNQPQHF. Incomplete CDR3 DNA: TGTGCCAGCAGTGAAAATTCTGCGTCAAATCAGCCC. The chain joins TRBV2 to TRBJ1-5; D gene ambiguous. The read terminates 3 residues ahead of where the CDR3 ends, so the germline J gene completes it. The V gene lost 2 bases and the J gene lost 4 bases, with 12 bases spanning the gap. The CDR3 loop spans 15 amino acids. CDR1 is SNHLY and CDR2 is FYNNEI in the germline V gene.

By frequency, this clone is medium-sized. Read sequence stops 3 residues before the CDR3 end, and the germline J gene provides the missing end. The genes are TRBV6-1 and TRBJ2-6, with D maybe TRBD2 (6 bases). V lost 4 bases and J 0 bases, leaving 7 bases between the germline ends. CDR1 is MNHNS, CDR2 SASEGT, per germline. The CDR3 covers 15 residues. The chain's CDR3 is CASSGGDSGANVLTF. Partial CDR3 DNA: TGTGCCAGCAGTGGCGGGGACTCTGGGGCCAACGTC.

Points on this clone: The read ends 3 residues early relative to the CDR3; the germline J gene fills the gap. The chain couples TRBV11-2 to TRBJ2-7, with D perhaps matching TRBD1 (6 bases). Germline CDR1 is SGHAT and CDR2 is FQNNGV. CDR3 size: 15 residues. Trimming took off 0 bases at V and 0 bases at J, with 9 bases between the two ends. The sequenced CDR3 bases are TGTGCCAGCAGCTTAGACGGACAGCCCTCCTACGAG. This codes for CASSLDGQPSYE. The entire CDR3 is CASSLDGQPSYEQYF.

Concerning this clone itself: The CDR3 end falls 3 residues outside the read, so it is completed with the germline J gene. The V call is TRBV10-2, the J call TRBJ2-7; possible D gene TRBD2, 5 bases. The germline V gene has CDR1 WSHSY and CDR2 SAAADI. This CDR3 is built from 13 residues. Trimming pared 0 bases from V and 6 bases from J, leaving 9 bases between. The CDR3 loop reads CASSESVEGEQYF. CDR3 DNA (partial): TGCGCCAGCAGTGAGTCCGTAGAGGGCGAG.

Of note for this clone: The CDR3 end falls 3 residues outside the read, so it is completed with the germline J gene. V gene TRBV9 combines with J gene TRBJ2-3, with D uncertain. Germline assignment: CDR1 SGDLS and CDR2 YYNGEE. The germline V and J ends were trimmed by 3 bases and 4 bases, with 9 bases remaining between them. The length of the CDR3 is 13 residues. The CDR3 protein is CASSATRPDTQYF. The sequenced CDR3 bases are TGTGCCAGCAGCGCGACTCGGCCAGATACG.

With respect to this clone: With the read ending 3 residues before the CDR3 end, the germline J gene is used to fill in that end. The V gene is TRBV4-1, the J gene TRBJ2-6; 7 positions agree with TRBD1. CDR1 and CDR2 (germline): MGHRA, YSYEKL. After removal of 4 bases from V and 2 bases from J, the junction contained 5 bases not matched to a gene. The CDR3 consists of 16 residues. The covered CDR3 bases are TGCGCCAGCAGCCGGCAGGGGGTGGCTGGGGCCAACGTC. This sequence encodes CASSRQGVAGANV. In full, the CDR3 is CASSRQGVAGANVLTF.

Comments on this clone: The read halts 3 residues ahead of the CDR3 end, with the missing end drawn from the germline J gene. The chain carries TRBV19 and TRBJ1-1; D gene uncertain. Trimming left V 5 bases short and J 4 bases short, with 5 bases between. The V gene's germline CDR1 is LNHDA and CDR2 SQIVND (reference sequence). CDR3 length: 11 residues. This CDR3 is CASSSGTEAFF. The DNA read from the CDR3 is TGTGCCAGTAGTTCGGGCACTGAA.

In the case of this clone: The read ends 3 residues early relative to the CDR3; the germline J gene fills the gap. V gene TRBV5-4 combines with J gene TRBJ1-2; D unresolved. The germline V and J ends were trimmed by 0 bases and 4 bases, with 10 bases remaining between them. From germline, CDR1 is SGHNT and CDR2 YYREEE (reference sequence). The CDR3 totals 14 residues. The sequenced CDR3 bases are TGTGCCAGCAGCTTGGCCGCAGAAACCTATGGC. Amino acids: CASSLAAETYG. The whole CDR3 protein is CASSLAAETYGYTF. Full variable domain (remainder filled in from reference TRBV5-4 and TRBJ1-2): ETGVTQSPTHLIKTRGQQVTLRCSSQSGHNTVSWYQQALGQGPQFIFQYYREEENGRGNFPPRFSGLQFPNYSSELNVNALELDDSALYLCASSLAAETYGYTFGSGTRLTVV.

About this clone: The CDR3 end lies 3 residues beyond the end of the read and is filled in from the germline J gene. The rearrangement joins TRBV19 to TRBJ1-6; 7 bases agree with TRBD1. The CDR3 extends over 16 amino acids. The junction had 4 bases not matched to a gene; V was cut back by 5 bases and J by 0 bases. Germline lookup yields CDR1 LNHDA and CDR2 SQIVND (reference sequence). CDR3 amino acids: CASSETGSSYNSPLHF. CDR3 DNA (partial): TGTGCCAGTAGTGAGACAGGGAGCTCCTATAATTCACCC.

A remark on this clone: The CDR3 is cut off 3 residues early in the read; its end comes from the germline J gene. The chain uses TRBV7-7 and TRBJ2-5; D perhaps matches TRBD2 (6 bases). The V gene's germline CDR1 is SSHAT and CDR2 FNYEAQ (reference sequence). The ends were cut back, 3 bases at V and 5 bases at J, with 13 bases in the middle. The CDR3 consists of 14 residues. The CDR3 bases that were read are TGTGCCAGCAGCTTTAGGCCAGGGAGGGAGACC. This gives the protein CASSFRPGRET. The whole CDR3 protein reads CASSFRPGRETQYF.

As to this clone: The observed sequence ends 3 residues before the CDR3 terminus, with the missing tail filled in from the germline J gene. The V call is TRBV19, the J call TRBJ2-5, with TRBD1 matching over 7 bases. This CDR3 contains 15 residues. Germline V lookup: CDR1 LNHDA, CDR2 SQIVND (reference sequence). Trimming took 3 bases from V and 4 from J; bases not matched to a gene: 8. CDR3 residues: CASSIPDRAGETQYF. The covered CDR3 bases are TGTGCCAGTAGTATCCCCGACAGGGCGGGAGAGACC.

The CDR3 bases that were read are TGTGCCAGCAGAAACACACTACATGGTGAG. Translated, it gives CASRNTLHGE. The whole CDR3 protein is CASRNTLHGEQFF. The chain joins TRBV6-2 or TRBV6-3 to TRBJ2-1; D call uncertain. The CDR3 end lies 3 residues beyond the end of the read and is filled in from the germline J gene. The V end lost 6 bases, the J end lost 9 bases, and 15 bases lay between the germline ends. CDR1 is MNHEY, CDR2 SVGEGT, per germline. This CDR3 has 13 amino acids.

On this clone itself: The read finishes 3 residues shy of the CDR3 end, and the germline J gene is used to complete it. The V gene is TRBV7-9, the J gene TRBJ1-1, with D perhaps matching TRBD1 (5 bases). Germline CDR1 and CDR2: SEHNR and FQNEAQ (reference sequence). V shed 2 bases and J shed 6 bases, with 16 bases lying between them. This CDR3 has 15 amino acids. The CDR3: CASSLKSPGFSEAFF. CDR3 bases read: TGTGCCAGCAGCTTAAAAAGCCCAGGGTTCTCTGAA.

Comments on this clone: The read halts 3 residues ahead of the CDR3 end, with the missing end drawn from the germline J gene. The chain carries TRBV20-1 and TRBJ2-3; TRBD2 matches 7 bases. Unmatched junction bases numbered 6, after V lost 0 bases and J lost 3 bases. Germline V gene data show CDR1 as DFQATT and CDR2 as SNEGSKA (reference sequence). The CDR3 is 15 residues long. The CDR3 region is CSARDQWGGTDTQYF. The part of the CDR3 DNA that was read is TGCAGTGCTAGAGATCAGTGGGGGGGGACAGATACG.

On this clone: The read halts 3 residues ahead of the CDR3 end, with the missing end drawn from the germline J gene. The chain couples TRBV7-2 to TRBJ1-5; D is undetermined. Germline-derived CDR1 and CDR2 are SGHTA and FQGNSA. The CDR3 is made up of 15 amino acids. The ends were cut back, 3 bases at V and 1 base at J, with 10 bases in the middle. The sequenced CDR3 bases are TGTGCCAGCAGCTTCCACAGCTACAGCAATCAGCCC. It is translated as CASSFHSYSNQP. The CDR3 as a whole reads CASSFHSYSNQPQHF. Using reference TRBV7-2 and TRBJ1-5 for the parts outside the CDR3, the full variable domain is GAGVSQSPSNKVTEKGKDVELRCDPISGHTALYWYRQSLGQGLEFLIYFQGNSAPDKSGLPSDRFSAERTGGSVSTLTIQRTQQEDSAVYLCASSFHSYSNQPQHFGDGTRLSIL.

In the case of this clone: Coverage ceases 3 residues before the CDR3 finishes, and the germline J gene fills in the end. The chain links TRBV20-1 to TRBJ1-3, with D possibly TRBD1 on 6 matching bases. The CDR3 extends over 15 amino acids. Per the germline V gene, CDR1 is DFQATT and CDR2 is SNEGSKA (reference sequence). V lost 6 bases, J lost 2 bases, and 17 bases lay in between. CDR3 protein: CSARGGGAAGNTIYF. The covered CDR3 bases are TGCAGTGCCCGCGGCGGGGGGGCTGCTGGAAACACC.

The CDR3 DNA, read in part, is TGCAGTGCTAGGGACACGACGGGACTAGCGGAGGTTACG. Translating it yields CSARDTTGLAEVT. The full CDR3 reads CSARDTTGLAEVTQYF. The chain carries TRBV20-1 and TRBJ2-3; 11 bases match TRBD2. The read ends 3 residues early relative to the CDR3; the germline J gene fills the gap. CDR1 and CDR2 from the germline V gene are DFQATT and SNEGSKA (reference sequence). V gave up 3 bases and J gave up 8 bases; unmatched junction bases: 13. This CDR3 has 16 residues.

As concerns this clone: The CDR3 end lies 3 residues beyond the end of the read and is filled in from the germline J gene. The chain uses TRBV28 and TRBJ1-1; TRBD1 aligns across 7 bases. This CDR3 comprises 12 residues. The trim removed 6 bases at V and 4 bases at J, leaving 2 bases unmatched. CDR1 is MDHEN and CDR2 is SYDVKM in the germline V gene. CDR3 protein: CASSTGVTEAFF. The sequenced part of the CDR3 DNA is TGTGCCAGCAGCACAGGGGTCACTGAA.

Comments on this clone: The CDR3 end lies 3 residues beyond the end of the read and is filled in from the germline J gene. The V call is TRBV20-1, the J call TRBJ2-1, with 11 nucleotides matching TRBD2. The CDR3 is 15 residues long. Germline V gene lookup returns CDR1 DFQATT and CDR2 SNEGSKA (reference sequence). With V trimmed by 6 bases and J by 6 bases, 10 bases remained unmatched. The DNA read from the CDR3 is TGCAGTGCCCTCGGGGGACTAGCGGAAATCAATGAG. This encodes CSALGGLAEINE. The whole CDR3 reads CSALGGLAEINEQFF.

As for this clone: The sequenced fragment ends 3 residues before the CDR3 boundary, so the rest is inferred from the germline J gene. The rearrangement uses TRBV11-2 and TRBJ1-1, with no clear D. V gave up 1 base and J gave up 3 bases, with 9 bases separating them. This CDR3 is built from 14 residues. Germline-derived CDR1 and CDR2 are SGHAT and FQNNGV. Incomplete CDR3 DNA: TGTGCCAGCAGCTTAGTAGGTACAGACACTGAA. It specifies CASSLVGTDTE. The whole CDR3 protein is CASSLVGTDTEAFF. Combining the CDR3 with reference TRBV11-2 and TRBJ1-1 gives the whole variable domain EAGVAQSPRYKIIEKRQSVAFWCNPISGHATLYWYQQILGQGPKLLIQFQNNGVVDDSQLPKDRFSAERLKGVDSTLKIQPAKLEDSAVYLCASSLVGTDTEAFFGQGTRLTVV.

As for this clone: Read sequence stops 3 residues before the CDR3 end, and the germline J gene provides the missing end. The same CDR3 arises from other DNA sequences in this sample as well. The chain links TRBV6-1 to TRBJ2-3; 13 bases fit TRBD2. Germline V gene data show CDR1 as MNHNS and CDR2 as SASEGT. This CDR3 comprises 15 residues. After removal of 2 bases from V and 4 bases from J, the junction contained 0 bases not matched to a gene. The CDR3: CASSETSGGADTQYF. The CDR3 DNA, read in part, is TGTGCCAGCAGTGAAACTAGCGGGGGGGCAGATACG.